This record looks at one T cell receptor beta chain sequence and its context. This record belongs to a study of patients and donors after allogeneic stem cell transplantation. TCRdb re-called the RT-PCR reads with MiXCR, one entry per CDR3 protein. This table holds 70,000 or so distinct CDR3 sequences, around a quarter found once. CDR3 length: 17 residues. Between the trimmed V and J ends, which lost 0 bases and 4 bases, there was a span of 17 bases. Germline V gene sequence: CDR1 SGHRS, CDR2 YFSETQ. The receptor was isolated from a human donor who was either an allogeneic HSCT recipient or a stem cell or donor lymphocyte infusion donor (not recorded which). It is not recorded whose cells these are; they may come from a transplant donor. J is TRBJ2-1 and V is TRBV5-1; D possibly matches TRBD1 or TRBD2 (5 bases each). The sequencing input was blood, either unsorted or a sorted T cell fraction (not recorded which). CDR3 nucleotides: TGCGCCAGCAGCTTGGATTTGGCAGGGACCGTTTACAATGAGCAGTTCTTC. Its protein product is CASSLDLAGTVYNEQFF.